Listed below are T cell receptor beta chains from one sample, sequenced in a study of blood T cells in healthy people across ages. MiXCR was run by TCRdb on the 5' RACE reads, yielding one entry per CDR3 protein. The sample records 800,000 or so distinct CDR3 sequences, around a quarter being singletons. These data are also associated with another study on T cells of mothers and their children.

The specimen was blood. The source is a boy aged 10-17 years in good health. The CDR3 runs from the conserved cysteine through the conserved F or W. Fields, in order: V gene, D gene, clone size, J gene, CDR3 protein, CDR3 DNA. The D gene is left open where the match is weak. Expanded clones get a size class; other rows say once, few or many, or leave the size out.

TRBV27	.	few	TRBJ2-1	CASSLSGVPNEQFF	TGTGCCAGCAGTTTGTCAGGGGTCCCCAATGAGCAGTTCTTC
TRBV2	.	.	TRBJ1-1	CASRFRENTEAFF	TGTGCCAGCAGGTTCAGGGAGAACACTGAAGCTTTCTTT
TRBV6-1	TRBD1	few	TRBJ1-4	CASSEVPTGGTLKLFF	TGTGCCAGCAGTGAAGTCCCGACAGGGGGGACACTCAAACTGTTTTTT
TRBV7-6	.	.	TRBJ2-1	CASSLVQDNEQFF	TGTGCTAGCAGCTTAGTCCAGGACAATGAGCAGTTCTTC
TRBV6-5	TRBD1	few	TRBJ2-7	CASSRTGTVHYEQYF	TGTGCCAGCAGCCGAACAGGGACAGTCCACTACGAGCAGTACTTC
TRBV5-6	TRBD1	.	TRBJ2-7	CASTGQGAYEQYF	TGTGCCAGCACAGGACAGGGAGCCTACGAGCAGTACTTC
TRBV25-1	.	many	TRBJ2-2	CASSELEMGTGELFF	TGTGCCAGCAGTGAACTAGAAATGGGAACCGGGGAGCTGTTTTTT
TRBV5-1	.	.	TRBJ2-7	CASALPGRTPYEQYF	TGCGCCAGCGCGCTCCCGGGACGGACGCCCTACGAGCAGTACTTC
TRBV12-3/TRBV12-4	.	.	TRBJ2-7	CASSLVDKQTYEQYF	TGTGCCAGCAGTTTAGTGGACAAACAAACCTACGAGCAGTACTTC
TRBV20-1	.	.	TRBJ2-3	CSAETIWKDTQYF	TGCAGTGCCGAAACTATATGGAAAGATACGCAGTATTTT
TRBV5-1	.	few	TRBJ1-2	CASSLALENYGYTF	TGCGCCAGCAGCTTGGCCCTGGAAAACTATGGCTACACCTTC
TRBV6-2/TRBV6-3	TRBD2	few	TRBJ2-7	CASSPAGGGLSYEQYF	TGTGCCAGCAGCCCCGCGGGGGGCGGTTTATCCTACGAGCAGTACTTC
TRBV6-5	.	.	TRBJ1-5	CASSYDQYSNQPQHF	TGTGCCAGCAGTTACGATCAGTATAGCAATCAGCCCCAGCATTTT
TRBV2	.	few	TRBJ1-2	CASSELRGLDYGYTF	TGTGCCAGCAGTGAACTTAGGGGATTGGACTATGGCTACACCTTC
TRBV5-1	.	few	TRBJ2-1	CASSLDIRGLSYNEQFF	TGCGCCAGCAGCTTGGACATAAGGGGACTTTCCTACAATGAGCAGTTCTTC
TRBV5-1	.	few	TRBJ2-5	CASSLPASETQYF	TGCGCCAGCAGCTTGCCGGCGTCAGAGACCCAGTACTTC
TRBV24-1	TRBD1	.	TRBJ2-3	CATSDGTGGSTDTQYF	TGTGCCACCAGTGATGGGACAGGGGGAAGCACAGATACGCAGTATTTT
TRBV29-1	.	.	TRBJ2-7	CSVPTPWDQTEQYF	TGCAGCGTTCCAACGCCATGGGACCAGACCGAGCAGTACTTC
TRBV28	.	few	TRBJ2-7	CASTKNRGVERTYEQYF	TGTGCCAGCACCAAGAATAGGGGGGTCGAACGGACCTACGAGCAGTACTTC
TRBV4-3	.	few	TRBJ2-1	CASSQEEQSYNEQFF	TGCGCCAGCAGCCAAGAGGAGCAATCCTACAATGAGCAGTTCTTC
TRBV3-1	.	few	TRBJ2-7	CASSQDEGLSYEQYF	TGTGCCAGCAGCCAAGATGAGGGACTCAGCTACGAGCAGTACTTC
TRBV5-6	TRBD1	.	TRBJ2-7	CASSLTPGQGINEQYF	TGTGCCAGCAGCTTGACCCCGGGACAGGGGATCAACGAGCAGTACTTC
TRBV11-2	.	few	TRBJ2-5	CASSLEVGLETQYF	TGTGCCAGCAGCCTGGAGGTAGGGCTGGAGACCCAGTACTTC
TRBV7-9	.	.	TRBJ2-5	CASSLGYVPLRQETQYF	TGTGCCAGCAGCTTAGGTTATGTCCCACTGCGGCAAGAGACCCAGTACTTC
TRBV5-1	TRBD2	.	TRBJ2-7	CASSWGSGGAYEQYF	TGCGCCAGCAGCTGGGGATCGGGGGGGGCCTACGAGCAGTACTTC
TRBV29-1	.	.	TRBJ1-1	CSVDQGYTEAFF	TGCAGCGTTGACCAGGGTTACACTGAAGCTTTCTTT
TRBV6-1	TRBD2	once	TRBJ2-3	CASRPKWTSGGYSTDTQYF	TGTGCCAGCAGACCCAAATGGACTAGCGGGGGCTATAGCACAGATACGCAGTATTTT
TRBV15	TRBD1	.	TRBJ2-2	CATSRDREAGELFF	TGTGCCACCAGCAGGGACAGGGAAGCCGGGGAGCTGTTTTTT
TRBV6-5	.	.	TRBJ2-5	CASGDARPTQYF	TGTGCCAGCGGTGATGCCCGACCGACCCAGTACTTC
TRBV11-2	.	few	TRBJ1-2	CASSLGRRDALTNYGYTF	TGTGCCAGCAGCTTAGGCCGTAGGGACGCGCTTACGAACTATGGCTACACCTTC
TRBV2	.	few	TRBJ1-1	CACSGGSKGDTEAFF	TGTGCCTGCAGTGGAGGATCGAAGGGAGACACTGAAGCTTTCTTT
TRBV5-6	TRBD1	few	TRBJ2-5	CASSFGTGDETQYF	TGTGCCAGCAGCTTCGGGACAGGGGACGAGACCCAGTACTTC
TRBV5-8	TRBD2	few	TRBJ2-1	CASRRPGTSNNEQFF	TGTGCCAGCCGCAGGCCCGGGACTAGTAACAATGAGCAGTTCTTC
TRBV29-1	.	.	TRBJ2-5	CSVEPGQEETQYF	TGCAGCGTTGAGCCGGGACAAGAAGAGACCCAGTACTTC
TRBV20-1	.	.	TRBJ2-7	CSARVERNSYEQYF	TGCAGTGCTAGAGTGGAGCGGAACTCCTACGAGCAGTACTTC
TRBV6-2/TRBV6-3	.	.	TRBJ2-1	CASSPPPPAYNEQFF	TGTGCCAGCAGCCCTCCTCCTCCTGCCTACAATGAGCAGTTCTTC
TRBV27	TRBD2	.	TRBJ2-1	CASSLSGLQQFF	TGTGCCAGCAGTTTATCGGGACTACAGCAGTTCTTC
TRBV14	TRBD1	.	TRBJ2-1	CASSLISGQGNNEQFF	TGTGCCAGCAGCCTTATATCGGGACAGGGGAACAATGAGCAGTTCTTC
TRBV4-2	.	.	TRBJ2-7	CASSPTTQSGPYEQYF	TGTGCCAGCAGCCCGACCACCCAGAGTGGCCCCTACGAGCAGTACTTC
TRBV6-5	TRBD2	many	TRBJ2-1	CASSLSGGANEQFF	TGTGCCAGCAGTTTAAGCGGGGGGGCGAATGAGCAGTTCTTC
TRBV21-1	.	few	TRBJ2-1	CASSKGPREHEQFF	TGTGCCAGCAGCAAAGGGCCGCGGGAGCATGAGCAGTTCTTC
TRBV6-4	TRBD1	few	TRBJ1-2	CASSETGIGYTF	TGTGCCAGCAGTGAGACAGGGATCGGCTACACCTTC
TRBV4-2	.	.	TRBJ1-2	CASSQAGADIGLGYTF	TGTGCCAGCAGCCAGGCTGGGGCAGATATCGGACTTGGCTACACCTTC